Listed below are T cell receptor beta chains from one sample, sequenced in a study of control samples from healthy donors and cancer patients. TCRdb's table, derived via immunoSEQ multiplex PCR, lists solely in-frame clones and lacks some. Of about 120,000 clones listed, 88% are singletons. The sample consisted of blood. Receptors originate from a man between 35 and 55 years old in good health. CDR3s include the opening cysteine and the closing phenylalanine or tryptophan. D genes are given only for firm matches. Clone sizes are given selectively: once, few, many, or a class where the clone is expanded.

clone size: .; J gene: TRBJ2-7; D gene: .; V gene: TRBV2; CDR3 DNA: TGTGCCAGCAGTGTACAGGTCCTCTACGAGCAGTACTTC; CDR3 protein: CASSVQVLYEQYF
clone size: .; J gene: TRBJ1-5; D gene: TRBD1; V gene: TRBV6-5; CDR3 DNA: TGTGCCAGCAGTTACGACAGGGTGGGTCAGCCCCAGCATTTT; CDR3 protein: CASSYDRVGQPQHF
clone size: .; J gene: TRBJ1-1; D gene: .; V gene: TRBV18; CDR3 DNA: TGTGCCAGCTCACCATCGTCGGCAGGGGATGAAGCTTTCTTT; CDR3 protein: CASSPSSAGDEAFF
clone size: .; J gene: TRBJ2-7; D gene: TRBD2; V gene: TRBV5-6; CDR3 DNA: TGTGCCAGCAGCTTGTACTTGGGGCGGGAGACGTACGAGCAGTACTTC; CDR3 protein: CASSLYLGRETYEQYF
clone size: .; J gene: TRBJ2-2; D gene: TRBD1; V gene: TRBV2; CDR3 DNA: TGTGCCAGCAGTGCCCCACGGACAGGGGGCATTAGTTCCGGGGAGCTGTTTTTT; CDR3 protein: CASSAPRTGGISSGELFF
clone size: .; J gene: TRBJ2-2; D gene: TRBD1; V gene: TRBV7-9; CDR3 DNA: TGTGCCAGCAGCTGGAGACAGGGGAGCGGGGAGCTGTTTTTT; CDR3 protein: CASSWRQGSGELFF
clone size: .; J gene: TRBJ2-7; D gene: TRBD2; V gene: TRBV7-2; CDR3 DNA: TGTGCCAGCACCTTGACGGGGGGGGAAGACGAGCAGTACTTC; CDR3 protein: CASTLTGGEDEQYF
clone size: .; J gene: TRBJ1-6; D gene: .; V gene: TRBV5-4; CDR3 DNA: TGTGCCAGCAGCTTGGCCGGGACATTAGGAAATTCACCCCTCCACTTT; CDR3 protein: CASSLAGTLGNSPLHF
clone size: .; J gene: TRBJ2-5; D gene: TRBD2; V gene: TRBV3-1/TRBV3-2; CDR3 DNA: TGTGCCAGCAGCACCGGACTAGCGGGGGGGCAGGAGACCCAGTACTTC; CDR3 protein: CASSTGLAGGQETQYF
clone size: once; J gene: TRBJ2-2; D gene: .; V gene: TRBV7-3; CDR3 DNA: TGTGCCAGCAGCCCCAAGAACACCGGGGAGCTGTTTTTT; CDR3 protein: CASSPKNTGELFF
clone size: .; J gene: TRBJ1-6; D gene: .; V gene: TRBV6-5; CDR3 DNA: TGTGCCAGCAGCCAATATGATTCACCCCTCCACTTT; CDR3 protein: CASSQYDSPLHF
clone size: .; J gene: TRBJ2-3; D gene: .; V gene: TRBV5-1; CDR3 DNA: TGCGCCAGCAAGGCGGGGCCCACAGATACGCAGTATTTT; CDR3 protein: CASKAGPTDTQYF
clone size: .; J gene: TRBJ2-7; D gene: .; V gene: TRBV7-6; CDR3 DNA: TGTGCCAGCAGCTTAGTAGACAGCTACGAGCAGTACTTC; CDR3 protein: CASSLVDSYEQYF
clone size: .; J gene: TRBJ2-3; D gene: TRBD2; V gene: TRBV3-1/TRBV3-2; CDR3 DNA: TGTGCCAGCAGCCGGAGGGGACTAGCGGGGGGTCCAGATACGCAGTATTTT; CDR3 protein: CASSRRGLAGGPDTQYF
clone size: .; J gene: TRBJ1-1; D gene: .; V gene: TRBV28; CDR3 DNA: TGTGCCAGCAGCCCGGGTGGCAGGGGTACTGAAGCTTTCTTT; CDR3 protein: CASSPGGRGTEAFF
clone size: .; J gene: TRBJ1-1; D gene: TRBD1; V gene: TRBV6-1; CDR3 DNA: TGTGCCAGCAGTGAAGCGCTTCAGGGGGCAGCCCAGAACACTGAAGCTTTCTTT; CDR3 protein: CASSEALQGAAQNTEAFF
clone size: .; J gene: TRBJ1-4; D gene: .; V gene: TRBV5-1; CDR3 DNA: TGCGCCAGCAGCTACAGGGAAACTAATGAAAAACTGTTTTTT; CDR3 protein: CASSYRETNEKLFF
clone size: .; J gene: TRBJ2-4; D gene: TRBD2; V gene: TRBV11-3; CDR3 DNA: TGTGCCAGCAGCTTAGCCCATAGCGGGGGGGCCGAAAACATTCAGTACTTC; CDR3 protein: CASSLAHSGGAENIQYF
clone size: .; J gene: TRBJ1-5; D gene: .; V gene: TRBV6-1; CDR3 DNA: TGTGCCAGCAGTGAAGGTGTAGGGGGAGGACAGCCCCAGCATTTT; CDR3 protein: CASSEGVGGGQPQHF
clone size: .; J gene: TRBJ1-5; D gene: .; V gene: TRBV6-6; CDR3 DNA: TGTGCCAGCAGTTATTCGACAGGTCGAAGCAATCAGCCCCAGCATTTT; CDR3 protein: CASSYSTGRSNQPQHF
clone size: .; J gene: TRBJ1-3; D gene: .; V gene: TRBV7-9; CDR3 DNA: TGTGCCAGCAGCATAGGGTGGAGTGGAAACACCATATATTTT; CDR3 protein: CASSIGWSGNTIYF
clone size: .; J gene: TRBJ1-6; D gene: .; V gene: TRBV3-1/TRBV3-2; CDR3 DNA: TGTGCCAGCAGCCAGGGCGGCAATTCACCCCTCCACTTT; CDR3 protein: CASSQGGNSPLHF
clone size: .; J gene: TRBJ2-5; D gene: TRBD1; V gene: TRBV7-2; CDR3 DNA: TGTGCCAGCAGTTCGAGACAGGGCTTAAAGGAGACCCAGTACTTC; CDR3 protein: CASSSRQGLKETQYF
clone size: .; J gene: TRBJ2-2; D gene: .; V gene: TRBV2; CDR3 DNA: TGTGCCAGCTTACCACGGCAGGGGTTCGCCGGGGAGCTGTTTTTT; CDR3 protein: CASLPRQGFAGELFF
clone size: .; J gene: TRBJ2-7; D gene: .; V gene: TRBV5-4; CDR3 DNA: TGTGCCAGCAGCTTGAATGGGGGTATGTACGAGCAGTACTTC; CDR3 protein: CASSLNGGMYEQYF
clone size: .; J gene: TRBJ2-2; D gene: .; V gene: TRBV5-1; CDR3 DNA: TGCGCCAGCAGCTTACAGGGACTGAACACCGGGGAGCTGTTTTTT; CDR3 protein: CASSLQGLNTGELFF
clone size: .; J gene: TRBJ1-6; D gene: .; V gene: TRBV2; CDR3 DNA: TGTGCCAGCAGTGTGGAGGGATCGGGCTCACCCCTCCACTTT; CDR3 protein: CASSVEGSGSPLHF
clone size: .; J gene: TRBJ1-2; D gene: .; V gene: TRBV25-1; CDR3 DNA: TGTGCCACCAGCGAGGGTCTGGCCCCGCGGGGCTACACCTTC; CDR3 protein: CATSEGLAPRGYTF
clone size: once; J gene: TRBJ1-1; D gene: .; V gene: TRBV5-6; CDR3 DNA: TGTGCCAGCAGCTTGATTCTTTATCAGGGAGGGAACACTGAAGCTTTCTTT; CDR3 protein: CASSLILYQGGNTEAFF
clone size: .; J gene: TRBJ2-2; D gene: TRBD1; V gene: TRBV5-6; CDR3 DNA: TGTGCCAGCACCTTCGGGACAGGGACCGTGGGCGGGGAGCTGTTTTTT; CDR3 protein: CASTFGTGTVGGELFF
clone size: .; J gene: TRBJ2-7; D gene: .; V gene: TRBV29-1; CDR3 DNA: TGCAGCGTTGTGGCCGGGGAGCCCCGGGGAGGCATCGACGAGCAGTACTTC; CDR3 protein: CSVVAGEPRGGIDEQYF
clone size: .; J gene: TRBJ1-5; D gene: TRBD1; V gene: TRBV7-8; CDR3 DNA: TGTGCCAGCAGCACAAGACAGGGAGGGAATCAGCCCCAGCATTTT; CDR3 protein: CASSTRQGGNQPQHF
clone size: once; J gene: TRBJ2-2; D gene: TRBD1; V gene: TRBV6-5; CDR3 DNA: TGTGCCAGCACCCGGACAGGGAACACCGGGGAGCTGTTTTTT; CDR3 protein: CASTRTGNTGELFF
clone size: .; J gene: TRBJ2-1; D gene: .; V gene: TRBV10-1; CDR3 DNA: TGCGCCAGCAGTGAAGGCGGGGTCACCTACAATGAGCAGTTCTTC; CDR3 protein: CASSEGGVTYNEQFF
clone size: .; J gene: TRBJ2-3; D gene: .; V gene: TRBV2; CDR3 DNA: TGTGCCAGCAGTGAAGCGCTTGGTAGCAGGGAAACAGATACGCAGTATTTT; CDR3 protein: CASSEALGSRETDTQYF
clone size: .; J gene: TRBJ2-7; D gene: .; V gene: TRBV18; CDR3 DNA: TGTGCCAGCTCACCGCTGGACAGCTCCTACGAGCAGTACTTC; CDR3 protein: CASSPLDSSYEQYF
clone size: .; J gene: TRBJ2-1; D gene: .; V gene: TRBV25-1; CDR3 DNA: TGTGCCAGCAGTGAATTCGGGGACGGAACCTACAATGAGCAGTTCTTC; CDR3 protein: CASSEFGDGTYNEQFF
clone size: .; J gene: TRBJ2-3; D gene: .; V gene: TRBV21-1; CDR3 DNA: TGTGCCAGCAGCAAACGGCGGCTAGCGGGGGGGTCCACAGATACGCAGTATTTT; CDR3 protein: CASSKRRLAGGSTDTQYF
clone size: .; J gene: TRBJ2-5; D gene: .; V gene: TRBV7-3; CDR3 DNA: TGTGCCAGCAGCCATGGCCCAGGGGCCGAGACCCAGTACTTC; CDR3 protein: CASSHGPGAETQYF
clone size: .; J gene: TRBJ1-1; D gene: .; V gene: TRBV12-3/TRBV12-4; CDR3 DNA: TGTGCCAGCACCATTACACGGAACACTGAAGCTTTCTTT; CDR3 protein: CASTITRNTEAFF
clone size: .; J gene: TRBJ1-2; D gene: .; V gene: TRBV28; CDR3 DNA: TGTGCCAGCAGTTCGGGACACGCGTTCTATGGCTACACCTTC; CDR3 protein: CASSSGHAFYGYTF